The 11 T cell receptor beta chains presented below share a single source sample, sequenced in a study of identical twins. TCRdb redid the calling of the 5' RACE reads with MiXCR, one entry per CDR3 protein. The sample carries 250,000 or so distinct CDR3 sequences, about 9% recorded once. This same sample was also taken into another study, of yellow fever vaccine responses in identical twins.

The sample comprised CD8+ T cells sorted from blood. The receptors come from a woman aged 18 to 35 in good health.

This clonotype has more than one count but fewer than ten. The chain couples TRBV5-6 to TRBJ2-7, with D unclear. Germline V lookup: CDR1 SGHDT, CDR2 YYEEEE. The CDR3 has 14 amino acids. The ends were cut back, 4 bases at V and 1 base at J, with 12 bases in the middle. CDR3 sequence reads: CASSPDGDSYEQYF. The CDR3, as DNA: TGTGCCAGCAGCCCCGACGGAGATTCCTACGAGCAGTACTTC.

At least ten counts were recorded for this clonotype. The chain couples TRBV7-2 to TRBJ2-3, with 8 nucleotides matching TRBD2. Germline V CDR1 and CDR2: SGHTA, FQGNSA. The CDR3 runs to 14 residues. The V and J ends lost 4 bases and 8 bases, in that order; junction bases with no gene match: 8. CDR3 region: CASSSATSVRTQYF. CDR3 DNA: TGTGCCAGCAGCTCAGCGACTAGCGTACGTACGCAGTATTTT. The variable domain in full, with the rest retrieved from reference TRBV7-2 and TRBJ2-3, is GAGVSQSPSNKVTEKGKDVELRCDPISGHTALYWYRQSLGQGLEFLIYFQGNSAPDKSGLPSDRFSAERTGGSVSTLTIQRTQQEDSAVYLCASSSATSVRTQYFGPGTRLTVL.

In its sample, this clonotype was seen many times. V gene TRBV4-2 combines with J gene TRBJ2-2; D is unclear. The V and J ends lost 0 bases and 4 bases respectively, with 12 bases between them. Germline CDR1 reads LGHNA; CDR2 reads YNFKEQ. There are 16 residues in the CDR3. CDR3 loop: CASSQEGRVVTGELFF. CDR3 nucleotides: TGTGCCAGCAGCCAAGAGGGAAGGGTCGTCACCGGGGAGCTGTTTTTT.

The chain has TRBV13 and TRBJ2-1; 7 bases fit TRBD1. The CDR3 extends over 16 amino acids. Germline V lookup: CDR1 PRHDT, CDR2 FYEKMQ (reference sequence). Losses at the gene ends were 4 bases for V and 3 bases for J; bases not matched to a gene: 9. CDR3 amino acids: CASSSRTGNYYNEQFF. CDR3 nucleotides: TGTGCCAGCAGCTCCCGGACAGGAAACTACTACAATGAGCAGTTCTTC.

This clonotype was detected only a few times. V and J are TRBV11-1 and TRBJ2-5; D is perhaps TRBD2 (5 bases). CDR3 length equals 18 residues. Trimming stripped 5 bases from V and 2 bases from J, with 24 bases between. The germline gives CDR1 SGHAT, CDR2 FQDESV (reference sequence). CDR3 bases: TGTGCCAGCAGCCGAACGGAGGCCCGGCCCCCAGCTCAAGAGACCCAGTACTTC. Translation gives CASSRTEARPPAQETQYF.

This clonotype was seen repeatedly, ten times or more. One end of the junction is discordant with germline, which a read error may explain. CDR3 bases: TGTGCCAGCAGCTTAGGGGACAGGGAACGCCTCTTC. Encoded protein: CASSLGDRERLF. The gene calls are TRBV7-2 and TRBJ1-2, with 9 positions matching TRBD1. CDR3 length equals 12 residues. Germline assignment: CDR1 SGHTA and CDR2 FQGNSA.

This CDR3 is CSAQRGVSYEQYF. For the CDR3, the DNA is TGCAGCGCTCAGAGGGGAGTCTCCTACGAGCAGTACTTC. This chain connects TRBV29-1 to TRBJ2-7, with D perhaps given as TRBD1 or TRBD2 (5 bases each). Between the trimmed V and J ends, which lost 7 bases and 0 bases, there was a span of 13 bases. The CDR3 loop spans 13 amino acids. CDR1 is SQVTM, CDR2 ANQGSEA, per germline.

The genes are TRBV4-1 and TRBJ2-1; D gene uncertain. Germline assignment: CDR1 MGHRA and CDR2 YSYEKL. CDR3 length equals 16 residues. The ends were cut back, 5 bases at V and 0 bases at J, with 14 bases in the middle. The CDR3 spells CASSYSPPSSYNEQFF. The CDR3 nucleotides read TGCGCCAGCAGCTATAGTCCACCGAGCTCCTACAATGAGCAGTTCTTC.

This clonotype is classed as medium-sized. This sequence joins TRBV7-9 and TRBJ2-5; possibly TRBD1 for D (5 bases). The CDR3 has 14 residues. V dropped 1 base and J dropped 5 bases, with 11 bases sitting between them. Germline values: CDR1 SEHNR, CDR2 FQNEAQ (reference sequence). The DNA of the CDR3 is TGTGCCAGCAGCTTAGTTGCAGGGTCGGAGACCCAGTACTTC. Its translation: CASSLVAGSETQYF.

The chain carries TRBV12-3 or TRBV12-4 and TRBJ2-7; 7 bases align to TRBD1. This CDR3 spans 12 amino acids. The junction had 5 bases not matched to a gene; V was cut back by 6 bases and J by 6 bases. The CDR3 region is CASRRTGAEQYF. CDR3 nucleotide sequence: TGTGCCAGCAGGCGAACAGGGGCCGAGCAGTACTTC.

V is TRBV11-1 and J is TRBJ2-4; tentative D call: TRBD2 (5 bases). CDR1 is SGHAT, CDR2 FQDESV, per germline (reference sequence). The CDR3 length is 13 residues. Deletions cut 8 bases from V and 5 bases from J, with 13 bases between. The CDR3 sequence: CASGRTGENIQYF. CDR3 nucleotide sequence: TGTGCCAGCGGCCGGACTGGCGAAAACATTCAGTACTTC.